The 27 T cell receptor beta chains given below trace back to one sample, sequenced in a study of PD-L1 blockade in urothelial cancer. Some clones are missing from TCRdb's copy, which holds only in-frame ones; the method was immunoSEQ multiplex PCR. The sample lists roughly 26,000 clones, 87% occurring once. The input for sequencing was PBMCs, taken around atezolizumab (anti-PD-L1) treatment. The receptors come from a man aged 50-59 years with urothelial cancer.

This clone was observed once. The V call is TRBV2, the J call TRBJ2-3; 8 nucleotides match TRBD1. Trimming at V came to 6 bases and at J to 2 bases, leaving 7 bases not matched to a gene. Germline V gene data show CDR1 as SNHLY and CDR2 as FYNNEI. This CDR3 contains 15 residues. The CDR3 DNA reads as TGTGCCAGCAGAGGGGACAGGCCACTCACAGATACGCAGTATTTT. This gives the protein CASRGDRPLTDTQYF.

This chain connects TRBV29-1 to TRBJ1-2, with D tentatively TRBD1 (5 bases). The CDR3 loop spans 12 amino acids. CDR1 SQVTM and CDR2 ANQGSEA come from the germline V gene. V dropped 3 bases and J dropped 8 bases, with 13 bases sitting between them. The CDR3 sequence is CSVEETQGGYTF. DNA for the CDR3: TGCAGCGTTGAGGAGACCCAGGGAGGCTACACCTTC.

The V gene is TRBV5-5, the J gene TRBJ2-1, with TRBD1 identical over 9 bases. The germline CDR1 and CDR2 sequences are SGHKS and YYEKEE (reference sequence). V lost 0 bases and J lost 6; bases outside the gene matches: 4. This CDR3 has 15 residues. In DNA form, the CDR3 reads TGTGCCAGCAGCTTGGTTTGGACAGGGGCCAATGAGCAGTTCTTC. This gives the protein CASSLVWTGANEQFF.

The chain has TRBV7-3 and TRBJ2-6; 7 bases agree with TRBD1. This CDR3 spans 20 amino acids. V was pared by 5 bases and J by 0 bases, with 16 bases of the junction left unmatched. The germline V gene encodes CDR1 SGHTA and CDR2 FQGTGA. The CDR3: CASSHHQGVHSSSGANVLTF. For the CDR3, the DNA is TGTGCCAGCAGCCATCACCAGGGGGTCCACTCATCCTCTGGGGCCAACGTCCTGACTTTC.

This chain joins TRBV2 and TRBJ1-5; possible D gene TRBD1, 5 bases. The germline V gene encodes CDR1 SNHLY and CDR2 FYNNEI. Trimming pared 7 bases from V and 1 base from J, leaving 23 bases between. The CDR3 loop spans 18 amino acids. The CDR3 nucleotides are TGTGCCAGCACCAAGTTGGGGTCCGGGCAGGGAAGCAATCAGCCCCAGCATTTT. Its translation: CASTKLGSGQGSNQPQHF.

CDR3 in DNA: TGTGCCAGCAGCTTAGGGGACAGGGGACTTAGGGGGGAGACCCAGTACTTC. This gives the protein CASSLGDRGLRGETQYF. V usage is TRBV7-2 and J usage is TRBJ2-5; TRBD1 agrees at 10 bases. The CDR3 has 17 residues. CDR1 and CDR2 (germline): SGHTA, FQGNSA. Unmatched junction bases numbered 10, after V lost 1 base and J lost 5 bases.

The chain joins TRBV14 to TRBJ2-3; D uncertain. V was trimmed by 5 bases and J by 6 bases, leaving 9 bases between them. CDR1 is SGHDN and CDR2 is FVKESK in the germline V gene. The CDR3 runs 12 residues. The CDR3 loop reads CASSGFRDTQYF. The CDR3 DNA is TGTGCCAGCAGCGGTTTCCGGGATACGCAGTATTTT. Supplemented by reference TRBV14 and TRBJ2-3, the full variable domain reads EAGVTQFPSHSVIEKGQTVTLRCDPISGHDNLYWYRRVMGKEIKFLLHFVKESKQDESGMPNNRFLAERTGGTYSTLKVQPAELEDSGVYFCASSGFRDTQYFGPGTRLTVL.

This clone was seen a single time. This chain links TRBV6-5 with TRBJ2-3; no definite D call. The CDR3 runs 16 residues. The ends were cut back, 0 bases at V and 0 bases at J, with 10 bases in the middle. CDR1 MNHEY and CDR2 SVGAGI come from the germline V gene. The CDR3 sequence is CASSYSVAESTDTQYF. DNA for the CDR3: TGTGCCAGCAGTTACTCGGTAGCTGAGAGCACAGATACGCAGTATTTT.

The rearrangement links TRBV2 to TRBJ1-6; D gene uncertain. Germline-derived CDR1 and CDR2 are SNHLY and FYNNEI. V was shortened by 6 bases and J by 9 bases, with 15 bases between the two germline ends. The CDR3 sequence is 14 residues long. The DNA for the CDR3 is TGTGCCAGCAGCCCCGGGAGGGTGGGTTCACCCCTCCACTTT. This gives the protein CASSPGRVGSPLHF.

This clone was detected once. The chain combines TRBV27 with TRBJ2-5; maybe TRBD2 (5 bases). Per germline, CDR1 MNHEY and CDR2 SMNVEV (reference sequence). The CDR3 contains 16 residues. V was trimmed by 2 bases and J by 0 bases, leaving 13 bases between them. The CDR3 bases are TGTGCCAGCAGTTTAGCCGGGGTCTCTTACCAAGAGACCCAGTACTTC. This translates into CASSLAGVSYQETQYF.

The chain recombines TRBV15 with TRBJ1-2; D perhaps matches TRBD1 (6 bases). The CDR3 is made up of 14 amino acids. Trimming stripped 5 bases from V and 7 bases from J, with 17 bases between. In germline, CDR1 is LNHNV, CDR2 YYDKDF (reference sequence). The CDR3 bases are TGTGCCACCAGCTTAACAGGGTTAGGTGGTGGCTACACCTTC. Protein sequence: CATSLTGLGGGYTF.

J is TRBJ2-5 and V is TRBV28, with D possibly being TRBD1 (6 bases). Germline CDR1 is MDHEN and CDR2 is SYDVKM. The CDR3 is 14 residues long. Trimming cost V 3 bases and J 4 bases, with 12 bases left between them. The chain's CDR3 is CASSLDRVPETQYF. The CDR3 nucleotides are TGTGCCAGCAGTTTGGACAGAGTACCAGAGACCCAGTACTTC.

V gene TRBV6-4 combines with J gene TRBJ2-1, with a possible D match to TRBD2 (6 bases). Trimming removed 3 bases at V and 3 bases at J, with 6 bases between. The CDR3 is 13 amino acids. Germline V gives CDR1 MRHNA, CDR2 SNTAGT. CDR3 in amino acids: CASSETSYNEQFF. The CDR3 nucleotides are TGTGCCAGCAGTGAGACTAGCTACAATGAGCAGTTCTTC.

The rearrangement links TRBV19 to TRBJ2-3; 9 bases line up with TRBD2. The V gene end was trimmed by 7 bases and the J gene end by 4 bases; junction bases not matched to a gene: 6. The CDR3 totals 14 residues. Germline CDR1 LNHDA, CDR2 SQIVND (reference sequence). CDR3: CASKIAGAADTQYF. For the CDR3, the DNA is TGTGCCAGTAAGATAGCGGGGGCGGCAGATACGCAGTATTTT.

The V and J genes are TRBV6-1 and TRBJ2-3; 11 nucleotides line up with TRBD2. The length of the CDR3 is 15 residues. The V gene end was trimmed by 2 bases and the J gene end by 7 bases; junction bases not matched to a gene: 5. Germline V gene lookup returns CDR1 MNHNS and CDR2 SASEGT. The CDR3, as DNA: TGTGCCAGCAGTGAAAGGACTAGCGGGTTACATACGCAGTATTTT. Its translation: CASSERTSGLHTQYF.

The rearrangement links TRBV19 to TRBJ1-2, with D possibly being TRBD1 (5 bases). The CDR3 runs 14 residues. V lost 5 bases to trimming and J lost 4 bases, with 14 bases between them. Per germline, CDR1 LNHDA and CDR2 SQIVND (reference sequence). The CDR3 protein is CASSAPGLSYGYTF. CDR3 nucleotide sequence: TGTGCCAGTAGTGCACCGGGACTATCCTATGGCTACACCTTC.

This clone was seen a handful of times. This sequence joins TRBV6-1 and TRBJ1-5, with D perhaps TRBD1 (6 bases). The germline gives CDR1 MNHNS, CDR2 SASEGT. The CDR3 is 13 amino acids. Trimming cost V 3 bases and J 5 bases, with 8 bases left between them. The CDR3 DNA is TGTGCCAGCAGTGACTACAGGGATCAGCCCCAGCATTTT. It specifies CASSDYRDQPQHF.

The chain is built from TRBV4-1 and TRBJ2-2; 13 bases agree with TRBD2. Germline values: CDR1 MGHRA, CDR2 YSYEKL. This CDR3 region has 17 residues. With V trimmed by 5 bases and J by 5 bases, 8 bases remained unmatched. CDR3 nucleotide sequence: TGCGCCAGCAGCGAACTAGCGGGAGGGCCCCAAACCGGGGAGCTGTTTTTT. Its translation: CASSELAGGPQTGELFF.

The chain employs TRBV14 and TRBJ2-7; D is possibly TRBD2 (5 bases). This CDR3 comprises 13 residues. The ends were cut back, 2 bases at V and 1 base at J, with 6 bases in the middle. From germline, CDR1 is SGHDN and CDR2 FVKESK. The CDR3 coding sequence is TGTGCCAGCAGCCAATCGGGGTCCTACGAGCAGTACTTC. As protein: CASSQSGSYEQYF.

In DNA form, the CDR3 reads TGTGCCAGCAGGTTAACGGGACTATCCACCGGGGAGCTGTTTTTT. Protein product: CASRLTGLSTGELFF. This rearrangement joins TRBV28 to TRBJ2-2; TRBD2 matches 7 bases. In germline, CDR1 is MDHEN, CDR2 SYDVKM. V lost 6 bases, J lost 4 bases, and 8 bases stayed unmatched. This CDR3 spans 15 amino acids.

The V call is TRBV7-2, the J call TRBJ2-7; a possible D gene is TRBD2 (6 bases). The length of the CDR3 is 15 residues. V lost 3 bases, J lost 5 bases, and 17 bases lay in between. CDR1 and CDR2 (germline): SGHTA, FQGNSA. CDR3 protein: CASSFSGPLGHEQYF. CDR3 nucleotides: TGTGCCAGCAGCTTTAGCGGACCTCTCGGCCACGAGCAGTACTTC.

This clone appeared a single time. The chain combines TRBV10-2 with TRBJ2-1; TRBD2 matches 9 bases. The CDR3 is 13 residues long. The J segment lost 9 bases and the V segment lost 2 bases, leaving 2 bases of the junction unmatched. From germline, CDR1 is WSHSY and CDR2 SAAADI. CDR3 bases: TGCGCCAGCAGTGAGGCGGGAGGGGTTGAGCAGTTCTTC. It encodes CASSEAGGVEQFF.

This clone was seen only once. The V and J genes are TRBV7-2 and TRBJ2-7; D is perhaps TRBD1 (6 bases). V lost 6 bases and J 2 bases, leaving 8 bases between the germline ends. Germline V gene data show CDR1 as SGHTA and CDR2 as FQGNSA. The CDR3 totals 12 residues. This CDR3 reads CASRTGPYEQYF. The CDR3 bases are TGTGCCAGCAGGACAGGCCCCTACGAGCAGTACTTC.

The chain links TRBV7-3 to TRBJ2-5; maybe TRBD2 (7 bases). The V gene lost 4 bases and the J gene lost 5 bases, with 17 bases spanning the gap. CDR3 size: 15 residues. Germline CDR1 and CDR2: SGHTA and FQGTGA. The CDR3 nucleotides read TGTGCCAGCAGCTCCCAAGCGGGGAGGGGGGAGACCCAGTACTTC. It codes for CASSSQAGRGETQYF.

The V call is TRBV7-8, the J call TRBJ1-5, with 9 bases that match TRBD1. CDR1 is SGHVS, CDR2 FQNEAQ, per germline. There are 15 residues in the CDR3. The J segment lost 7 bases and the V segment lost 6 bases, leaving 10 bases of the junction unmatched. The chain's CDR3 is CASSRSQGAGQPQHF. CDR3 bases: TGTGCCAGCAGTCGCTCACAGGGGGCGGGACAGCCCCAGCATTTT.

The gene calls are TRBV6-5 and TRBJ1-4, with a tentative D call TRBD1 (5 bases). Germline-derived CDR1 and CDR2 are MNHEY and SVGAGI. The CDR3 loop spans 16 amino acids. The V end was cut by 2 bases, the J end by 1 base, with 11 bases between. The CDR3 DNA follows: TGTGCCAGCAGTTACGCATGGGGGGGAACTAATGAAAAACTGTTTTTT. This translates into CASSYAWGGTNEKLFF.

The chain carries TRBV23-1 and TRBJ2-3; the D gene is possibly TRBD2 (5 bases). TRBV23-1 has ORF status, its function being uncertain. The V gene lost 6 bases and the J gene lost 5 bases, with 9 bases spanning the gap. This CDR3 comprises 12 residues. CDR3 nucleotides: TGCGCCAGCAGAAACCGGGGAGATACGCAGTATTTT. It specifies CASRNRGDTQYF.